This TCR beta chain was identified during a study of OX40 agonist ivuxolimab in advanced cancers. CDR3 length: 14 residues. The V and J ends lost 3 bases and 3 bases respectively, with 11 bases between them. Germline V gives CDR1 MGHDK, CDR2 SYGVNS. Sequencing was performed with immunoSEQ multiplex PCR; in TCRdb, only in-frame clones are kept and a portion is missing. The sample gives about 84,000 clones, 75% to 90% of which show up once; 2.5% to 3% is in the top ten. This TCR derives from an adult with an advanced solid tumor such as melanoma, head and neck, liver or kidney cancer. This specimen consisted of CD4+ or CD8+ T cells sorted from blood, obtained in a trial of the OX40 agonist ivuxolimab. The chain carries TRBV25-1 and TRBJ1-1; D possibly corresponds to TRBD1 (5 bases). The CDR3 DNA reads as TGTGCCAGCAGTGAGGTCAGGGACCACACTGAAGCTTTCTTT. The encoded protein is CASSEVRDHTEAFF.